This paragraph reports one T cell receptor (beta chain). Its antigen is currently not known. There are no base qualities to consult, and no much larger clone falls within one base. The cohort comprised some 700 healthy bone marrow donors. At the time of sampling, every cohort member was nominally healthy, though immune exposures that went unrecorded were likely present. The donor was CMV seronegative and was included in the group of 352 seronegative cohort members. Every donor gave a peripheral blood sample, and the peripheral blood mononuclear cells from that sample were used for TCR beta sequencing. The Qiagen DNeasy Blood Extraction Kit was used to extract genomic DNA from the blood cell samples. The data belong to a study of cytomegalovirus exposure and HLA in healthy donors (dated by TCRdb to 2016 to 2017). The study in broad terms: According to an earlier analysis of several hundred of the donors, 150 million to 200 million T cells yielded 90 million to 140 million unique TCR beta sequences and around 280 Gb of sequence data. Donor age, sex, ethnicity and CMV serostatus were compiled together with the repertoire data. To study patterns of TCR occurrence, a later analysis re-analyzed previously published TCR beta repertoires from 700 or so donors and added high-resolution HLA genotyping. Roughly 320 gigabases of sequencing data and about 92 million unique TCR sequences made up an early release that covered several hundred HLA-typed donors. In an earlier analysis of roughly 580 of the donors, high-throughput TCR beta sequencing was used to judge whether each TCR beta V gene segment behaved as functional or pseudogenic. The later analysis used no new phenotypic data to find candidate immune exposures, relying instead on TCR beta sequences and their occurrence across donors. All discovery cohort repertoires had been generated on a single sequencing platform. The study combined high-throughput TCR immunosequencing, statistical association of individual TCRs with disease status, and machine learning to predict cytomegalovirus infection status. HLA typing included class I and class II loci at four-digit resolution. Of the approximately 400 genotyped donors, roughly 85% fell in the genetic ancestry cluster associated with self-reported Caucasian donors. In a later genetic analysis, genome-wide SNP genotypes for about 65% of the 666 donors were used, and that subset was treated as a discovery cohort. The aim of the study was to test whether cataloging public T cell receptors could identify signatures of past pathogen exposure. A few DR-DQ haplotypes were treated as single units for association and clustering because of strong linkage in the cohort. The number of typed donors differed by locus: 629-630 for A, B, C, DRB1 and DQB1; approximately 520 for DQA1; 600 to 610 for DPA1; and some 430 for DPB1. The T cell repertoires of 700 or so subjects were profiled by immunosequencing and related to cytomegalovirus serostatus. Across about 380 genotyped donors of the cohort, an average of roughly 250,000 unique TCR beta nucleotide sequences per donor were sequenced, and 15% to 20% of those sequences were non-productive. In addition to the first cohort of 666 subjects, a separate validation cohort of over 90 different subjects was used. Study-wide findings and limitations: An earlier analysis of some 560 of the donors showed that most TCR beta V segments appeared in productive rearrangements either about 87% or about 30% of the time, which broadly matched IMGT annotations. An association between a missense DCLRE1C variant and V-gene and J-gene trimming of TCR beta chains was found in a later genetic analysis and replicated in an independent cohort. In a later analysis, several top co-occurrence clusters were reported to appear linked to parvovirus B19, influenza, CMV and Epstein-Barr virus. Because HLA typing was missing for some donors at each locus, association tests included only the typed subset. Sequencing depth was assumed to be roughly uniform across donors in the presence/absence analyses, though that assumption may not hold. In a later analysis, most CMV-associated TCR beta chains were found to appear HLA-restricted, with HLA associations seemingly driven largely by CMV exposure. A total of fewer than 200 TCR beta chains were listed by the study as associated with cytomegalovirus. The sequencing pipeline was judged likely to have produced a cluster of highly shared sequence variants as a technical artifact. The classifier was reported to diagnose cytomegalovirus status with high specificity and sensitivity in both the original cohort and the validation cohort. For the cohort, immune exposure information was limited to CMV serostatus. The earlier analysis of about 600 of the donors excluded approximately 15 rarely observed V segments, including chromosome 9 orphons, because counts were too low. Some IMGT-functional V segments, including TRBV6-2 and TRBV6-3, could not be told apart with the 87-base-pair reads, so those segments were excluded. In a later analysis, HLA-associated TCR beta chains were found to be more clonally expanded and to have lower generation probabilities than equally common non-associated chains. A further reported finding was that TCR beta sequences accurately predicted the HLA-A and HLA-B alleles for most subjects in the first cohort. In vitro tests confirmed that a few of the cytomegalovirus-associated TCR beta chains recognize cytomegalovirus antigens. Only TCR beta chains were sequenced in this cohort, and the absence of alpha or paired-chain data limited detectable features. According to a later genetic analysis, donors in an Asian-associated ancestry cluster had fewer N-insertions in productive TCRs than the roughly 660-donor mean. When HLA alleles, especially DR and DQ, strongly co-occurred, attributing TCR associations to individual alleles was difficult. Across donors, most TCR sequences were observed very rarely, whereas some public TCRs were present in many individuals. The authors suggested that the approach could potentially be generalized to other disease states and immunological phenotypes. Correlated functional status among segregating V segments might reflect linkage disequilibrium, but an unknown experimental factor could not be ruled out. Specific HLA alleles were associated with 18,000 or so TCR beta sequences at a false discovery rate of 0.05 in a later analysis. In a later analysis, TCR association rates were found to vary across HLA loci, with the most associated TCRs seen for DRB1 alleles and the fewest for HLA-C alleles.

Receptor amplification or capture employed the immunoSEQ multiplex PCR assay. For the multiplex PCR, a mixture combining 60 forward primers for TCR Vbeta segments and 13 reverse primers for TCR Jbeta segments was used. A multiplex PCR assay on genomic DNA amplified the CDR3 region of rearranged TCR beta genes. The amplified TCR beta libraries were sequenced on the Illumina HiSeq System as 87-base-pair reads. The published analysis was carried out like this. A later analysis tallied 75 million to 95 million unique TCR beta chains across the 640 or so repertoires, and about 12 million of those chains were shared by two or more donors. Raw reads were error-corrected and collapsed into unique sequences by a nearest-neighbor algorithm in which closely related sequences were merged to remove PCR and sequencing errors. Alignment of CDR3 sequences to IMGT reference sequences was used to assign V, D and J gene segments. For a sequence to be retained, a match of at least six nucleotides was required to both a V gene segment and a J gene segment. A rearrangement was called productive if the CDR3 had no stop codons and remained in frame with V and J, and every other rearrangement was called non-productive. Following IMGT convention, CDR3 was defined as the stretch from the second conserved V-encoded cysteine up to the conserved J-encoded phenylalanine. The earlier analysis of approximately 590 of the donors excluded any sequence lacking an unambiguous match to a single V gene segment. An earlier analysis of around 600 of the donors classified V segments as functional when productive rearrangements were above 56.7% and as segregating when the standard deviation between donors was above 5%. A statistical classification framework was developed to diagnose cytomegalovirus status using the catalog of TCR beta chain sequences. In a later analysis, TCR nucleotide sequences were compared against IMGT/GENE-DB human TR gene sequences so that V and J genes could be assigned. Using the TCRdist pipeline, a later analysis assigned CDR3 sequences along with most-parsimonious VDJ recombination scenarios. A later analysis defined each TCR beta chain by its CDR3 amino acid sequence plus V-gene family, and excluded reads lacking a unique V-gene family. To address suspected cross-contamination and a sequencing artifact, a later analysis removed around 590 highly shared, low-generation-probability nucleotide sequences. In a later analysis, a clonal expansion index for each public chain was calculated from normalized within-repertoire ranks of inferred template counts. In a later analysis, generation probabilities were computed with a VDJ recombination model fitted to out-of-frame rearrangements, and the resulting probabilities were checked against IGoR. In a later analysis, TCR-TCR, TCR-HLA and TCR-CMV co-occurrence was scored with hypergeometric tests, and a repertoire-size bias correction was applied to TCR pairs. To estimate false discovery rates, a later analysis permuted the HLA or CMV assignments 20 times. In a later analysis, co-occurring TCRs were grouped using DBSCAN, and TCRdist sequence similarity was added for clustering within HLA-allele-positive subsets. Repertoires with fewer than 30,000 or more than 120,000 public chains, plus five repertoires with anomalous nucleotide sharing, were excluded from co-occurrence clustering. TCRdb provides this immuneACCESS table in a form limited to in-frame rearrangements. Some clones are lacking; in checked studies, under half of them reflect an unresolved V gene, and why the rest are absent is not known. The DNA gave D and trimming, while V, J and clone size come from that table. The sample table holds approximately 85,000 clones, of which about four fifths were seen once. The ten biggest clones cover 6% to 9.5% of the sample.

The CDR3 goes from the cysteine to the phenylalanine over 13 residues. CDR3 DNA is the only sequence kept; it has 39 bases, read in frame from the first base. Per the germline V gene, SGHTA is the CDR1 and FQGNSA is the CDR2. V and J lose 4 bases and 4 bases, and a span of 11 bases separates them. The TCR comes from a man aged 25-45 years in good health and CMV-seronegative. The rearranged chain carries TRBV7-2 and TRBJ2-7, with no confidently assigned D gene. Sequencing was performed on PBMCs. The CDR3 reads as follows: CASSSFSSYEQYF. The DNA sequence follows: TGTGCCAGCAGCTCCTTCTCTAGTTACGAGCAGTACTTC. The reference TRBV7-2 and TRBJ2-7 proteins fill in what lies around the CDR3, so the full variable domain reads GAGVSQSPSNKVTEKGKDVELRCDPISGHTALYWYRQSLGQGLEFLIYFQGNSAPDKSGLPSDRFSAERTGGSVSTLTIQRTQQEDSAVYLCASSSFSSYEQYFGPGTRLTVT.